This T cell receptor beta chain comes out of a study of OX40 agonist ivuxolimab in advanced cancers. For the study in its entirety: Ivuxolimab was a fully human IgG2 agonistic monoclonal antibody targeting the costimulatory receptor OX40 (CD134). Of the roughly 51 patients in dose escalation, 19 had hepatocellular carcinoma, about 15 had melanoma, 9 had renal cell carcinoma and 9 had head and neck cancer. Partial responses occurred in three dose-escalation patients: two with cutaneous melanoma and one with hepatocellular carcinoma. The paper covers the monotherapy dose-escalation part of the phase I ivuxolimab trial, which included N of about 56 patients. Intravenous ivuxolimab was administered to patients every 2 weeks at six dose levels: 0.01, 0.1, 0.3, 1.5, 3 and 10 mg/kg. Patients were allowed to have had prior anti-PD-1, anti-PD-L1 or anti-CTLA-4 therapy, and approximately 40% of the dose-escalation patients had been treated with checkpoint inhibitors. In the dose-escalation cohort, roughly 80% of patients were male, and the mean age was approximately 60 years, with a range of roughly 23 to 85. Peripheral TCRbeta sequencing aimed to test whether ivuxolimab altered TCR sequence diversity and caused clonal T-cell expansion.

The CDR3, from cysteine to phenylalanine, totals 14 residues. Only the CDR3 DNA is retained, 42 bases long and in frame from the first base. Relative to germline, V is missing 3 bases and J is missing 7 bases, with 7 bases of the junction outside any gene match. The CDR1 and CDR2 encoded by the germline V gene are SNHLY and FYNNEI. The paper's findings and limits, for the study overall: After ivuxolimab, more expanded clones were found on average in CD8+ T cells than in CD4+ T cells. At doses from 0.1 to 3.0 mg/kg, clonal expansion was seen in both CD4+ and CD8+ blood T cells between baseline and week 6. The antigen specificity of the peripheral T cells that underwent clonal expansion was not determined. Low levels of normalized T-cell clonal expansion were also shown by some nonresponding patients. In partial responders in the 0.1-3.0 mg/kg groups, normalized peripheral clonal expansion was found to be among the lowest, especially among CD8+ T cells.

About this clone itself: No antigen is known for it. Base qualities are not at hand, and no much larger clone is one base apart.

Genomic DNA was extracted from sorted cells for sequencing of the TCRbeta CDR3 region. The immunoSEQ Assay was used to sequence the TCRbeta CDR3 regions. As stored in TCRdb, this immuneACCESS dataset retains in-frame rearrangements with V and J assigned. A fraction of the clones does not appear; measured against another copy, unresolved V genes explain less than half of the discrepancy, and the remainder lacks a known reason. The sample records about 70,000 clones, around 86% of which are singletons. The ten largest clones capture roughly 0.5% of the sample. Patients with a history of autoimmune disease or receiving systemic immunosuppression were excluded from the trial. Peripheral blood for TCR sequencing was collected from all dose cohorts at baseline, on cycle 4 day 1, and on cycle 7 day 1. The samples were drawn from a first-in-human, open-label, multicenter phase I dose-escalation trial of ivuxolimab. Adults with locally advanced or metastatic melanoma, renal cell, hepatocellular, or head and neck squamous cell carcinoma were enrolled in the trial. Before TCR sequencing, CD4+ T cells and CD8+ T cells from peripheral blood were sorted into separate populations.

The TCR was taken from an adult with an advanced solid tumor such as melanoma, head and neck, liver or kidney cancer. Source: CD4+ or CD8+ T cells sorted from blood, taken in a trial of the OX40 agonist ivuxolimab. The chain is made from TRBV2 and TRBJ1-2; 8 middle bases align to TRBD1. The CDR3: CASSEGTGLTGYTF. The DNA sequence is TGTGCCAGCAGTGAGGGGACAGGTTTGACTGGCTACACCTTC. Where the CDR3 stops, the reference TRBV2 and TRBJ1-2 genes take over; the full variable domain is EPEVTQTPSHQVTQMGQEVILRCVPISNHLYFYWYRQILGQKVEFLVSFYNNEISEKSEIFDDQFSVERPDGSNFTLKIRSTKLEDSAMYFCASSEGTGLTGYTFGSGTRLTVV.